The clone carrying this T cell receptor (beta chain) was found many times. No antigen is known for it. The sequence runs out 3 residues before the end of the CDR3; the remainder is reconstructed from the germline J gene. This sample is part of a study of T cell clonality in common variable immunodeficiency. Sequencing was performed with immunoSEQ multiplex PCR; in TCRdb, only in-frame clones are kept and a portion is missing. Observed in the sample are over 50,000 clones, none of them singletons. Study-wide results and caveats: Links between repertoire features and CVID complications were heterogeneity-limited. Compared with controls, CVID subjects had fewer shared TCRbeta clones.

The CDR3 covers 12 residues. The trim removed 6 bases at V and 6 bases at J, leaving 7 bases unmatched. The V gene's germline CDR1 is GTSNPN and CDR2 SVGIG (reference sequence). The clonotype comes from a person between 18 and 75 years old in good health. The chain uses TRBV30 and TRBJ1-2; 7 bases match TRBD1. Sequencing was carried out using peripheral blood mononuclear cells. CDR3 DNA (partial): TGTGCCTGTAGACAGGGATCGGATGGC. Amino acids: CACRQGSDG. The entire CDR3 sequence reads CACRQGSDGYTF.